Each of the 5 T cell receptor beta chains below was sequenced from the same sample in a study of T cells in women clearing cervical HPV infection. Some clones are missing from TCRdb's copy, which holds only in-frame ones; the method was immunoSEQ multiplex PCR. This repertoire includes about 21,000 clones. Sequenced input: blood buffy coat. The receptors shown here come from a woman aged 18-70 years with a cervical HPV16 infection that either progressed to CIN3+ or cleared (not recorded which).

About this clone: The missing CDR3 end, 3 residues past where the read stops, is filled in from the germline J gene. The chain links TRBV5-1 to TRBJ1-1; no clear D. Trimming cost V 0 bases and J 0 bases, with 9 bases left between them. Germline V CDR1 and CDR2: SGHRS, YFSETQ. CDR3 length equals 15 residues. The CDR3 region is CASSLAAVMNTEAFF. CDR3 DNA (partial): TGCGCCAGCAGCTTGGCCGCAGTGATGAACACTGAA.

Turning to this clone: The read finishes 3 residues shy of the CDR3 end, and the germline J gene is used to complete it. The gene calls are TRBV18 and TRBJ1-4; the D is unclear. Germline loops: CDR1 KGHSH, CDR2 LQKENI. CDR3 length equals 16 residues. The ends were cut back, 2 bases at V and 0 bases at J, with 10 bases in the middle. CDR3 residues: CASSPSSSATNEKLFF. The DNA read from the CDR3 is TGTGCCAGCTCACCATCATCCAGCGCAACTAATGAAAAA.

Regarding this clone: The observed sequence ends 3 residues before the CDR3 terminus, with the missing tail filled in from the germline J gene. V usage is TRBV6-1 and J usage is TRBJ2-7, with TRBD1 identical over 11 bases. The germline CDR1 and CDR2 sequences are MNHNS and SASEGT. The CDR3 contains 15 residues. V was clipped by 4 bases and J by 4 bases; unmatched bases: 6. CDR3 DNA (partial): TGTGCCAGCAGTGCCCGGACAGGGGGCTTTTACGAG. As protein: CASSARTGGFYE. The whole CDR3 protein is CASSARTGGFYEQYF.

With respect to this clone: The read stops 3 residues short of the end of the CDR3; the missing end is completed from the germline J gene. The chain links TRBV20-1 to TRBJ1-2, with 10 bases that match TRBD1. The CDR3 is 13 residues long. Losses at the gene ends were 6 bases for V and 4 bases for J; bases not matched to a gene: 5. Per germline, CDR1 DFQATT and CDR2 SNEGSKA (reference sequence). The sequenced CDR3 bases are TGCAGTGCCAAGGGACAGGGGTCCTATGGC. Translation: CSAKGQGSYG. The CDR3 in full is CSAKGQGSYGYTF.

Notes on this clone: Coverage ceases 3 residues before the CDR3 finishes, and the germline J gene fills in the end. This chain joins TRBV30 and TRBJ2-1; 13 bases agree with TRBD2. The CDR3 length is 13 residues. From germline, CDR1 is GTSNPN and CDR2 SVGIG (reference sequence). Trimming took 5 bases from V and 8 from J; bases not matched to a gene: 3. CDR3 in amino acids: CAWLLAGGHEQFF. The CDR3 bases that were read are TGTGCCTGGTTACTAGCGGGAGGGCATGAG.